This T cell receptor beta chain was observed in a study of T cell responses to AZD1222 COVID-19 vaccine (dated by TCRdb to about 2021). Notes on the research overall: AZD1222 recipients given second doses at about 4 weeks or at about 12 weeks were pooled, since spike-specific TCR depth and breadth were not found to differ between the two schedules. TCR sequencing covered fewer than 250 trial participants: 207 given two doses of AZD1222 and 26 given two doses of MenACWY control vaccine. Trial participants were enrolled into age subgroups of 18-55, 56-69 and 70-plus years, which contained about 150, 27 and 61 TCR-sequenced participants, respectively. The paper's findings and limits, for the study overall: Spike-specific TCR breadth and depth rose significantly after two AZD1222 doses compared with day 0 and with MenACWY recipients. Conclusions about previously exposed vaccinees are limited, since just five or six AZD1222 recipients were seropositive for SARS-CoV-2 at baseline. Reportedly, close to half of the unique spike-specific TCRs recognized epitopes lying outside the regions that are mutated in the B.1.351 and B.1.1.7 variants. Most participants were white British and females outnumbered males, and the authors suggested that clonal diversity may have been underestimated. The vaccine-associated CD4 TCRs covered the entire spike protein, and the dominant responses fell in regions 160-218 and 743-854. No day 14 peak-response samples were available, so repertoires were characterized only after the peak T cell response. In the small 56-69-year group, the increase in depth fell short of significance, most likely because of low power.

A note on this clone: The antigen this receptor binds is unknown. Base qualities are missing; no much larger clone stands one base away.

The meaning of the sample's time point label: baseline before first vaccination. Vaccinee samples were obtained from the UK trials COV001 and COV002, which included a single-blind randomized controlled phase 2/3 trial of AZD1222 (ChAdOx1 nCoV-19) in healthy adults. Trial participant PBMC samples were collected at day 0 and day 28 after the second dose for TCRbeta chain sequencing. From the germline V gene, CDR1 is SGDLS and CDR2 is YYNGEE. Including the terminal cysteine and phenylalanine, the CDR3 comprises 14 residues. Only the CDR3 part of the read is kept: 42 bases, read in frame from the first base. V and J are truncated by 2 bases and 10 bases respectively, leaving an intervening sequence of 13 bases. The CDR3 regions of human TCRbeta chains were analyzed by immunosequencing. Under the source paper's analysis protocol: Repertoire TCRs were matched against a reference library of SARS-CoV-2-specific TCRs generated with the MIRA antigen-specificity platform. Breadth meant the fraction of unique TCRs that were SARS-CoV-2-associated, whereas depth meant the fraction of total T cells that were SARS-CoV-2-associated. Each spike-specific TCR was assigned to its reactive spike region and to a CD4 or CD8 class using the MIRA data. Log10-transformed breadth and depth values were compared by one-way ANOVA with Sidak's multiple comparisons tests. In its TCRdb copy, this immuneACCESS table keeps in-frame sequences only and misses some clones. Where compared with another copy, unresolved V genes explain less than half of these, and the others have no known cause. The D gene and trimming were derived from the DNA, and the V and J assignments and clone size from that table. The sample includes 90,000 to 150,000 clones, with roughly 90% observed a single time. 3.5% to 4.5% of the sample belongs to the ten largest clones.

The origin of this receptor is an adult in good health. This receptor chain uses TRBV9 and TRBJ1-6, and perhaps TRBD1 as D gene, on 6 matching bases. The specimen was peripheral blood, collected on day 0 of AZD1222 vaccination. The CDR3 reads as follows: CASSVKGVGSPLHF. Read as DNA, the sequence is TGTGCCAGCAGCGTTAAGGGGGTAGGGTCACCCCTCCACTTT. The CDR3 plus the reference TRBV9 and TRBJ1-6 genes for the other parts give the full variable domain: DSGVTQTPKHLITATGQRVTLRCSPRSGDLSVYWYQQSLDQGLQFLIQYYNGEERAKGNILERFSAQQFPDLHSELNLSSLELGDSALYFCASSVKGVGSPLHFGNGTRLTVT.